The 18 T cell receptor beta chains given below trace back to one sample, sequenced in a study of blood T cell repertoires in COVID-19. Profiling relied on immunoSEQ multiplex PCR, and the TCRdb table lists in-frame clones only, not all of them. The sample records about 52,000 clones, 70% to 90% being singletons. Sample: peripheral blood. These receptor sequences come from an older man with acute or convalescent COVID-19.

The rearrangement joins TRBV2 to TRBJ2-5; D perhaps matches TRBD2 (5 bases). Per the germline V gene, CDR1 is SNHLY and CDR2 is FYNNEI. The CDR3 has 17 amino acids. The germline V and J ends were trimmed by 4 bases and 1 base, with 19 bases remaining between them. The CDR3 region is CASSVTRGVSVQETQYF. In nucleotides, the CDR3 is TGTGCCAGCAGTGTTACTAGAGGTGTTTCGGTCCAAGAGACCCAGTACTTC. Drawing the rest from reference TRBV2 and TRBJ2-5, the complete variable domain is EPEVTQTPSHQVTQMGQEVILRCVPISNHLYFYWYRQILGQKVEFLVSFYNNEISEKSEIFDDQFSVERPDGSNFTLKIRSTKLEDSAMYFCASSVTRGVSVQETQYFGPGTRLLVL.

This clone appeared once. The CDR3 region is CASSLGHMTGETQYF. DNA for the CDR3: TGCGCCAGCAGCTTGGGTCATATGACAGGAGAGACCCAGTACTTC. This rearrangement joins TRBV5-1 to TRBJ2-5; D possibly corresponds to TRBD1 (6 bases). Trimming removed 0 bases from V and 4 bases from J, with 13 bases in between. Germline CDR1 and CDR2: SGHRS and YFSETQ. The CDR3 extends over 15 amino acids.

The V gene is TRBV9, the J gene TRBJ2-3; 15 bases match TRBD2. The length of the CDR3 is 19 residues. CDR1 is SGDLS, CDR2 YYNGEE, per germline. The junction had 7 bases not matched to a gene; V was cut back by 0 bases and J by 2 bases. The CDR3 nucleotides are TGTGCCAGCAGCGTAGATATGGGACTAGCGGGGGGATACACAGATACGCAGTATTTT. Encoded protein: CASSVDMGLAGGYTDTQYF.

The V call is TRBV21-1, the J call TRBJ2-7; the D call TRBD1 from the table was never checked on the DNA. TRBV21-1 is recorded as a pseudogene. The CDR3 covers 16 residues. This CDR3 is CASNPRTVKVLYEQYF. The CDR3, as DNA: TGTGCCAGCAACCCGCGGACAGTGAAGGTGCTCTACGAGCAGTACTTC.

The chain is built from TRBV2 and TRBJ2-3; D is unclear. Germline values: CDR1 SNHLY, CDR2 FYNNEI. The CDR3 totals 12 residues. V gave up 5 bases and J gave up 6 bases, with 9 bases separating them. In DNA form, the CDR3 reads TGTGCCAGCAGTCCCTTGGAGGATACGCAGTATTTT. Translated, it gives CASSPLEDTQYF.

The chain couples TRBV6-5 to TRBJ2-2; possibly TRBD2 for D (6 bases). V gave up 8 bases and J gave up 3 bases, with 16 bases separating them. CDR3 length: 15 amino acids. Per the germline V gene, CDR1 is MNHEY and CDR2 is SVGAGI. CDR3 bases: TGTGCCAGCTCCCGGGAGCTTCGGGACACCGGGGAGCTGTTTTTT. It codes for CASSRELRDTGELFF.

CDR3 region: CASRGWDQPQHF. The CDR3, as DNA: TGTGCCAGCCGAGGGTGGGATCAGCCCCAGCATTTT. This rearrangement joins TRBV6-6 to TRBJ1-5; D gene uncertain. CDR3 length: 12 residues. Per germline, CDR1 MNHNY and CDR2 SVGAGI (reference sequence). The V and J ends lost 8 bases and 5 bases respectively, with 10 bases between them.

The V and J genes are TRBV19 and TRBJ2-3; a weak D match, TRBD1 (6 bases). This CDR3 contains 13 residues. Trimming removed 5 bases from V and 6 bases from J, with 12 bases in between. Germline lookup yields CDR1 LNHDA and CDR2 SQIVND (reference sequence). CDR3 amino acids: CASSEDRDDTQYF. The DNA for the CDR3 is TGTGCCAGTAGTGAGGACAGAGACGATACGCAGTATTTT.

This chain uses TRBV2 with TRBJ2-2, with a tentative D call TRBD2 (6 bases). The germline V and J ends were trimmed by 7 bases and 1 base, with 13 bases remaining between them. The germline gives CDR1 SNHLY, CDR2 FYNNEI. The CDR3 runs 15 residues. This CDR3 is CASKEVGGNTGELFF. The CDR3 region has the DNA TGTGCCAGCAAAGAGGTGGGAGGGAACACCGGGGAGCTGTTTTTT.

The count of this clone is one. This chain uses TRBV14 with TRBJ2-5; D may be TRBD2 (6 bases). V lost 3 bases and J lost 3, with 20 bases in between. The CDR3 totals 17 residues. Looked up from germline, CDR1 is SGHDN and CDR2 is FVKESK. The CDR3 region is CASSQPYRETTKETQYF. As DNA, the CDR3 is TGTGCCAGCAGCCAGCCGTACCGGGAGACTACTAAAGAGACCCAGTACTTC.

V gene TRBV12-5 combines with J gene TRBJ1-5; 10 bases are shared with TRBD1. Germline CDR1 reads LGHNT; CDR2 reads FRNRAP. The CDR3 sequence is 14 residues long. Trimming took 6 bases from V and 4 from J; bases not matched to a gene: 3. Here the CDR3 DNA reads TGTGCTAGTGGCACGGGACAGGGGAATCAGCCCCAGCATTTT. It codes for CASGTGQGNQPQHF.

The V call is TRBV4-1, the J call TRBJ1-4, with 7 bases identical to TRBD1. The CDR3 is made up of 11 amino acids. Germline CDR1 is MGHRA and CDR2 is YSYEKL. The ends lost 3 bases at V and 14 bases at J; junction bases unmatched: 3. The CDR3 DNA reads TGCGCCAGCAGCCAGAACAGGGGCCTGTTTTTT. The encoded protein is CASSQNRGLFF.

The chain recombines TRBV5-5 with TRBJ2-1; 13 bases are shared with TRBD2. V lost 0 bases, J lost 7 bases, and 4 bases stayed unmatched. CDR1 is SGHKS, CDR2 YYEKEE, per germline (reference sequence). The CDR3 sequence is 16 residues long. CDR3 coding DNA: TGTGCCAGCAGCTTGGGGGGGACTAGCGGGAAAAATGAGCAGTTCTTC. Its translation is CASSLGGTSGKNEQFF.

The chain employs TRBV28 and TRBJ2-2, with a possible D match to TRBD2 (5 bases). CDR1 and CDR2 (germline): MDHEN, SYDVKM. Deletions cut 3 bases from V and 1 base from J, with 6 bases between. The CDR3 has 14 residues. The CDR3 sequence is CASSLEVNTGELFF. CDR3 nucleotide sequence: TGTGCCAGCAGTTTGGAGGTGAACACCGGGGAGCTGTTTTTT.

V is TRBV9 and J is TRBJ1-1; 12 bases align to TRBD1. The CDR3 runs to 17 residues. With V trimmed by 0 bases and J by 4 bases, 7 bases remained unmatched. The germline CDR1 and CDR2 sequences are SGDLS and YYNGEE. The CDR3 protein is CASSVAGQGAGGTEAFF. The CDR3 nucleotides are TGTGCCAGCAGCGTAGCGGGACAGGGGGCCGGCGGCACTGAAGCTTTCTTT. Looking up the rest from reference TRBV9 and TRBJ1-1 gives the full variable domain: DSGVTQTPKHLITATGQRVTLRCSPRSGDLSVYWYQQSLDQGLQFLIQYYNGEERAKGNILERFSAQQFPDLHSELNLSSLELGDSALYFCASSVAGQGAGGTEAFFGQGTRLTVV.

This chain links TRBV15 with TRBJ2-5; D not certain. Germline assignment: CDR1 LNHNV and CDR2 YYDKDF (reference sequence). V was cut by 0 bases and J by 5 bases, with 16 bases left in between. CDR3 length: 16 amino acids. The CDR3 sequence is CATSREKFMRWETQYF. CDR3 coding DNA: TGTGCCACCAGCAGAGAGAAGTTTATGCGGTGGGAGACCCAGTACTTC.

J is TRBJ1-2 and V is TRBV6-2 or TRBV6-3; 8 positions agree with TRBD1. The V and J ends lost 4 bases and 8 bases, in that order; junction bases with no gene match: 6. Looked up from germline, CDR1 is MNHEY and CDR2 is SVGEGT. The CDR3 totals 13 residues. The CDR3 DNA follows: TGTGCCAGCAGTTTCTTGACAGGGGAAGGCTACACCTTC. This sequence encodes CASSFLTGEGYTF.

This clone has just one count. V is TRBV9 and J is TRBJ2-7; 10 bases are a match to TRBD1. The germline CDR1 and CDR2 sequences are SGDLS and YYNGEE. After removal of 0 bases from V and 2 bases from J, the junction contained 2 bases not matched to a gene. CDR3 size: 15 residues. CDR3 residues: CASSVGDRGPYEQYF. For the CDR3, the DNA is TGTGCCAGCAGCGTAGGAGACAGGGGGCCCTACGAGCAGTACTTC.